These 7 T cell receptor beta chains originate from one sample sequenced in a study of neoadjuvant anti-PD-1 for oral cavity cancer. Profiling relied on immunoSEQ multiplex PCR, and the TCRdb table lists in-frame clones only, not all of them. The sample has about 79,000 clones; over 70% are singletons. This sample comprised PBMCs, obtained before nivolumab (anti-PD-1) treatment. These receptors all come from a person between 35 and 79 years old with oral cavity squamous cell carcinoma.

The chain couples TRBV7-2 to TRBJ2-7, with 7 positions matching TRBD2. The germline CDR1 and CDR2 sequences are SGHTA and FQGNSA. The junction had 10 bases not matched to a gene; V was cut back by 5 bases and J by 3 bases. The CDR3 consists of 15 residues. DNA for the CDR3: TGTGCCAGCAGCCAAGCCGGGACTACCCTCTACGAGCAGTACTTC. Its protein product is CASSQAGTTLYEQYF. Filled out from reference TRBV7-2 and TRBJ2-7, the complete variable domain reads GAGVSQSPSNKVTEKGKDVELRCDPISGHTALYWYRQSLGQGLEFLIYFQGNSAPDKSGLPSDRFSAERTGGSVSTLTIQRTQQEDSAVYLCASSQAGTTLYEQYFGPGTRLTVT.

Only one count was recorded for this clone. The chain carries TRBV11-2 and TRBJ2-2, with 10 bases fitting TRBD2. Germline values: CDR1 SGHAT, CDR2 FQNNGV. The CDR3 sequence is 15 residues long. J gave up 7 bases and V 6 bases, and 8 bases lay outside the gene matches. The CDR3 reads CASRPTSGINGELFF. CDR3 nucleotides: TGTGCCAGCAGACCAACTAGCGGGATTAACGGGGAGCTGTTTTTT.

The rearrangement uses TRBV10-3 and TRBJ2-7; D is undetermined. V gave up 11 bases and J gave up 0 bases, with 11 bases separating them. The CDR3 is made up of 12 amino acids. CDR1 is ENHRY, CDR2 SYGVKD, per germline. CDR3 DNA sequence: TGTGCCGTCCAGTCGAGCTCCTACGAGCAGTACTTC. Translated: CAVQSSSYEQYF.

The chain carries TRBV28 and TRBJ2-5; D is perhaps TRBD1 or TRBD2 (5 bases each). Germline CDR1 is MDHEN and CDR2 is SYDVKM. Trimming stripped 4 bases from V and 5 bases from J, with 11 bases between. There are 13 residues in the CDR3. The CDR3 sequence is CASSSGGLETQYF. Written as DNA, the CDR3 is TGTGCCAGCAGTTCTGGGGGTCTCGAGACCCAGTACTTC.

V usage is TRBV29-1 and J usage is TRBJ2-1, with 7 positions matching TRBD2. Germline V gene sequence: CDR1 SQVTM, CDR2 ANQGSEA. The V and J ends lost 4 bases and 5 bases, in that order; junction bases with no gene match: 5. This CDR3 has 13 amino acids. The CDR3 sequence: CSVGHSGNNEQFF. CDR3 nucleotide sequence: TGCAGCGTTGGGCACAGCGGGAACAATGAGCAGTTCTTC.

In its sample, this clone was seen a few times. The V gene is TRBV9, the J gene TRBJ2-5; D is perhaps TRBD2 (6 bases). CDR1 is SGDLS and CDR2 is YYNGEE in the germline V gene. The CDR3 has 14 amino acids. V was cut by 2 bases and J by 4 bases, with 12 bases left in between. CDR3 region: CASSVGSGRETQYF. The CDR3 nucleotides are TGTGCCAGCAGCGTCGGTAGCGGTAGAGAGACCCAGTACTTC.

This chain links TRBV9 with TRBJ1-1; 7 bases align to TRBD1. Per germline, CDR1 SGDLS and CDR2 YYNGEE. The CDR3 is 15 residues long. J was trimmed by 5 bases and V by 3 bases; bases with no gene match: 10. The DNA for the CDR3 is TGTGCCAGCAGCGCTCGAGGCAGGGGGAGGACTGAAGCTTTCTTT. Its protein product is CASSARGRGRTEAFF. Based on the CDR3 plus reference TRBV9 and TRBJ1-1, the full variable domain is DSGVTQTPKHLITATGQRVTLRCSPRSGDLSVYWYQQSLDQGLQFLIQYYNGEERAKGNILERFSAQQFPDLHSELNLSSLELGDSALYFCASSARGRGRTEAFFGQGTRLTVV.